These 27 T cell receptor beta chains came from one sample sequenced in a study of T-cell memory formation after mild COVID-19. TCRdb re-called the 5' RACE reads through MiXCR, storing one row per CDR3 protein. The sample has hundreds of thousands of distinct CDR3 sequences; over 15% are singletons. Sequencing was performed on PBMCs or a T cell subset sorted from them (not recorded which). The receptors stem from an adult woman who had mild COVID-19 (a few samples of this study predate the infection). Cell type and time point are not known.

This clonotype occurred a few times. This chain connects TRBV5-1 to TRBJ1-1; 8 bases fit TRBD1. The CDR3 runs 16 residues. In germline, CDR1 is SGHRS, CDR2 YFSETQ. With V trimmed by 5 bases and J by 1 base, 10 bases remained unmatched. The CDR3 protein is CASRPLNGQGNTEAFF. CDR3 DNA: TGCGCCAGCAGACCACTTAACGGACAGGGGAACACTGAAGCTTTCTTT.

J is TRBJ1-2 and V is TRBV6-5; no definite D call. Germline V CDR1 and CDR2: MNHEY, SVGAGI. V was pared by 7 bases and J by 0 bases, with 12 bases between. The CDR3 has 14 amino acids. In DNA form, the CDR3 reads TGTGCCAGCATCCGTTTGGGATCTAACTATGGCTACACCTTC. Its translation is CASIRLGSNYGYTF.

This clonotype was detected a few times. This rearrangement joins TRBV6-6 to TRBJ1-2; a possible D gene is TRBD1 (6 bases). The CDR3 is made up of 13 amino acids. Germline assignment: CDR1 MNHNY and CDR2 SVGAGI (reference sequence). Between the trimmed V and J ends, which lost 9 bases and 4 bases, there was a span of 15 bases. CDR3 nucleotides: TGTGCCAGTCGTGTGCAGGGGTCCTATGGCTACACCTTC. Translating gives CASRVQGSYGYTF.

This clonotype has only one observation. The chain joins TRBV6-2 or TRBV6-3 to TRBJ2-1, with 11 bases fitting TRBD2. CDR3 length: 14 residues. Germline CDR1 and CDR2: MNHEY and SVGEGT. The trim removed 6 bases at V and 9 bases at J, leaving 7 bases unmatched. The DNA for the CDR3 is TGTGCCAGCAGGGGACTAGCGGTCCGGGGTGAGCAGTTCTTC. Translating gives CASRGLAVRGEQFF.

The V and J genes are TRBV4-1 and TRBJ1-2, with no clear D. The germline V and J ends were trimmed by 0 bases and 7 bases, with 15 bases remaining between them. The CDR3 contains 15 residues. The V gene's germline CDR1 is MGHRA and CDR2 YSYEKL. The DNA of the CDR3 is TGCGCCAGCAGCCAAGAAGGACGGGTAGTCGGTGGCTACACCTTC. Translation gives CASSQEGRVVGGYTF.

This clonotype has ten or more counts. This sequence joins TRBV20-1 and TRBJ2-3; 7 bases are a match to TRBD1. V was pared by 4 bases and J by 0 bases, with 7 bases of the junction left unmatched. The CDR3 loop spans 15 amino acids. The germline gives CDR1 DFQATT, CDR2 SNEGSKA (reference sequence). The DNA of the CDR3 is TGCAGTGCTACTAAGACAGGGACCAGCACAGATACGCAGTATTTT. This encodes CSATKTGTSTDTQYF.

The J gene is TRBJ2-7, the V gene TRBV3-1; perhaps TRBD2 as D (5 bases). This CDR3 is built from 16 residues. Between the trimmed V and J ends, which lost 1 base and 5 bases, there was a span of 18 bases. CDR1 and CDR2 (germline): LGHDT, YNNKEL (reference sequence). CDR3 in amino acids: CASSQVPDFPFHEQYF. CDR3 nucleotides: TGTGCCAGCAGCCAAGTTCCGGACTTCCCGTTCCACGAGCAGTACTTC.

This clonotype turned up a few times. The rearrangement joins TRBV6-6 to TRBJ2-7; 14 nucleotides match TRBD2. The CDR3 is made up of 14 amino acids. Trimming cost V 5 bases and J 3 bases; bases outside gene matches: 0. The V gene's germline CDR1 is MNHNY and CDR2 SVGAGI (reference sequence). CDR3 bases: TGTGCCAGCAGTGGGACTAGCGGGAGCTACGAGCAGTACTTC. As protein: CASSGTSGSYEQYF.

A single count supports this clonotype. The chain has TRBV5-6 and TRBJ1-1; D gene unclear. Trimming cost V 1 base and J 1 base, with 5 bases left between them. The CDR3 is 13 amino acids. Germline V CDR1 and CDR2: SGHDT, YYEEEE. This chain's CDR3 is CASSLPPNTEAFF. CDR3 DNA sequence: TGTGCCAGCAGCTTGCCCCCGAACACTGAAGCTTTCTTT.

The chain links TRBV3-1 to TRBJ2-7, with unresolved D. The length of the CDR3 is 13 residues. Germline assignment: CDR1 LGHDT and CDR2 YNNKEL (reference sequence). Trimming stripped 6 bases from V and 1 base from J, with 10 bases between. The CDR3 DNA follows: TGTGCCAGCAGACCTAGTACTTCCTACGAGCAGTACTTC. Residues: CASRPSTSYEQYF.

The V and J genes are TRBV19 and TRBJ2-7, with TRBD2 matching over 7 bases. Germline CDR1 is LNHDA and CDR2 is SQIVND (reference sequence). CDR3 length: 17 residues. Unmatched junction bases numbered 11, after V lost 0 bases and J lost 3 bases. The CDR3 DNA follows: TGTGCCAGTAGTATAGAATCACTAGCGCCCGACCTCTACGAGCAGTACTTC. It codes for CASSIESLAPDLYEQYF.

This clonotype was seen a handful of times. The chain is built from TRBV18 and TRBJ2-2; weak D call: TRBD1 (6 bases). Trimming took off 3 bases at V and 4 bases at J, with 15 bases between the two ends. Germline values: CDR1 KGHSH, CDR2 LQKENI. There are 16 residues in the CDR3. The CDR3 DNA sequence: TGTGCCAGCTCACCGGGACAAGGAGGAATCACCGGGGAGCTGTTTTTT. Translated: CASSPGQGGITGELFF.

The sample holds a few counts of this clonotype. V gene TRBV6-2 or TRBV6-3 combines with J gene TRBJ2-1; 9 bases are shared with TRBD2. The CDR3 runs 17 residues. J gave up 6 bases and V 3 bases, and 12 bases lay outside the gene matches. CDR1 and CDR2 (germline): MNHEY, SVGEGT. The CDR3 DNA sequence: TGTGCCAGCAGTTATCAGGGTAGGACTAGCGCAACCAATGAGCAGTTCTTC. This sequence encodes CASSYQGRTSATNEQFF.

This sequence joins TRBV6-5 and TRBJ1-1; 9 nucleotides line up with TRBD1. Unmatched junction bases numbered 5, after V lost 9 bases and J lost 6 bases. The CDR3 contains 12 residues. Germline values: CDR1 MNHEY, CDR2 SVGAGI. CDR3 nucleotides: TGTGCCAGAGGGACAGGGATCGCTGAAGCTTTCTTT. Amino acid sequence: CARGTGIAEAFF.

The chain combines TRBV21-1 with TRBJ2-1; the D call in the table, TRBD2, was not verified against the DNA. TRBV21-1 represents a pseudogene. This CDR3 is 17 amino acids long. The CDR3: CASSKEGGPSSYNEQFF. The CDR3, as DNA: TGTGCCAGCAGCAAAGAAGGAGGGCCTAGCTCCTACAATGAGCAGTTCTTC.

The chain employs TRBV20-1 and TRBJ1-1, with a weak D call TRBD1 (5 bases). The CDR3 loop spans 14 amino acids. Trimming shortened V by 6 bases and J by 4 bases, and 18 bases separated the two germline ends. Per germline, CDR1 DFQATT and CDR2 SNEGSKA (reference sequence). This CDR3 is CSARIQGMGTEAFF. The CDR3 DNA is TGCAGTGCGCGGATCCAGGGAATGGGCACTGAAGCTTTCTTT.

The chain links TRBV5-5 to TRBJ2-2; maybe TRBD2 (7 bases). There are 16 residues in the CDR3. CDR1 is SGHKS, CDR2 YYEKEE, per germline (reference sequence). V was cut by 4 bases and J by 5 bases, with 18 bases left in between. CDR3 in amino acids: CASSQRRGAFTGELFF. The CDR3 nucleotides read TGTGCCAGCAGCCAACGTCGGGGGGCCTTTACCGGGGAGCTGTTTTTT.

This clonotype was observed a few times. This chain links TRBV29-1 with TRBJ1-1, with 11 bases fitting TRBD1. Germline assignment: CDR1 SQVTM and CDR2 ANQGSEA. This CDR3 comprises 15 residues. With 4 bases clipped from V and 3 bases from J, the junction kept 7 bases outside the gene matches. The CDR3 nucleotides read TGCAGCGTTGTACCTGGACAGGGGGCCTACACTGAAGCTTTCTTT. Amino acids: CSVVPGQGAYTEAFF.

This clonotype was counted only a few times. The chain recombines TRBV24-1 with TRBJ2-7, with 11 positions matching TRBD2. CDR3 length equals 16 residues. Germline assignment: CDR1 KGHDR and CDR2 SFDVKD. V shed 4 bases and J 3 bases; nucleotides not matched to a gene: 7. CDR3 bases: TGTGCCACCAGTGACACAACTAGCGGGAGTCTCTACGAGCAGTACTTC. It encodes CATSDTTSGSLYEQYF.

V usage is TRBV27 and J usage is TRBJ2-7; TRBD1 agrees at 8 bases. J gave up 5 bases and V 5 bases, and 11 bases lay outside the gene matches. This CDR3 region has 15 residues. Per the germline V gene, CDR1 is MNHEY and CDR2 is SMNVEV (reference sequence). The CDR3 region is CASSKAFRGLDEQYF. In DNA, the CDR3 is TGTGCCAGCAGTAAGGCATTCAGGGGGCTCGACGAGCAGTACTTC.

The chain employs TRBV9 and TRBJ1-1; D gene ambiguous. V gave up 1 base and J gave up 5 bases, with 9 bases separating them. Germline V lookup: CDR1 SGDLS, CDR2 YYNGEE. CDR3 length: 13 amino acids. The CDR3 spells CASSVQADTEAFF. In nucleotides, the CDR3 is TGTGCCAGCAGCGTACAGGCGGATACTGAAGCTTTCTTT.

CDR3 sequence: CASSYSKRHRDRANEQYF. In DNA form, the CDR3 reads TGTGCCAGCAGTTACTCGAAAAGGCACCGGGACAGGGCAAACGAGCAGTACTTC. This sequence joins TRBV6-7 and TRBJ2-7; 9 bases are shared with TRBD1. TRBV6-7 is marked as an open reading frame, function uncertain. After removal of 0 bases from V and 5 bases from J, the junction contained 14 bases not matched to a gene. This CDR3 comprises 18 residues.

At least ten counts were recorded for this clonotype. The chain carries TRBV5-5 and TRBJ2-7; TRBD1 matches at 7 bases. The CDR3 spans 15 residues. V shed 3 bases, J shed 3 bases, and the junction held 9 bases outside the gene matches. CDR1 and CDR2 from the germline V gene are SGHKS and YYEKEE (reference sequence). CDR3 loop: CASSYGTATRYEQYF. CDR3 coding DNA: TGTGCCAGCAGCTATGGGACAGCTACCCGCTACGAGCAGTACTTC.

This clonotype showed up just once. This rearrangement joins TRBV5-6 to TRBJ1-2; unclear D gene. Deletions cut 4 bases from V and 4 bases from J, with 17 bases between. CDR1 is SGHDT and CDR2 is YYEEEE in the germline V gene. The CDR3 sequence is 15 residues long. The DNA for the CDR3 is TGTGCCAGCAGCCGTTGGGTTGCAACAAGCTATGGCTACACCTTC. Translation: CASSRWVATSYGYTF.

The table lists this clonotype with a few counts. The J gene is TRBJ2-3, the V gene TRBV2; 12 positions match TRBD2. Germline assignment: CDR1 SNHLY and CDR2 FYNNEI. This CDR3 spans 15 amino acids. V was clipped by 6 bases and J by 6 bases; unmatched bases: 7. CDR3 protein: CASSVTSGGSDTQYF. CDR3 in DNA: TGTGCCAGCAGCGTGACTAGCGGGGGTAGCGATACGCAGTATTTT.

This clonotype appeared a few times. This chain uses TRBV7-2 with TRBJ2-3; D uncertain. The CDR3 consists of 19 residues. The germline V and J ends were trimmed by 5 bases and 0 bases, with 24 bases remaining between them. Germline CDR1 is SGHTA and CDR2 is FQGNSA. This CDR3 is CASSLRSGPGTISTDTQYF. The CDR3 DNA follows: TGTGCCAGCAGCCTCCGATCCGGACCTGGCACGATCAGCACAGATACGCAGTATTTT.

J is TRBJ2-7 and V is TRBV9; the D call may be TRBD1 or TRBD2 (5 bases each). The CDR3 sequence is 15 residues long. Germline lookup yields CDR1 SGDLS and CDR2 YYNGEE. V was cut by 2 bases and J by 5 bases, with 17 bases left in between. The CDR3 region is CASSVSGYSGHEQYF. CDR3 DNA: TGTGCCAGCAGCGTCTCAGGGTATTCGGGACACGAGCAGTACTTC. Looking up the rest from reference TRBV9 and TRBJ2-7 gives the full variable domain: DSGVTQTPKHLITATGQRVTLRCSPRSGDLSVYWYQQSLDQGLQFLIQYYNGEERAKGNILERFSAQQFPDLHSELNLSSLELGDSALYFCASSVSGYSGHEQYFGPGTRLTVT.